These T cell receptor beta chains were read from a single sample in a study of shared clonotypes between healthy human individuals. TCRdb keeps only in-frame clones here, not all; method: immunoSEQ multiplex PCR. The profile shows 950,000 to 1,300,000 clones, about 75% of them singletons. The sequenced material came from memory CD4+ T cells sorted from blood. The source is a man between 18 and 29 years old in good health. The CDR3 runs from the conserved cysteine through the conserved F or W. The D gene is left open where the match is weak. Not all rows give a size; the values are once, few, many and, for expanded clones, a class.

cdr3_aa cdr3_nt clone_size v_call d_call j_call
CASRGQGDNEQFF TGTGCCAGCAGAGGACAGGGCGACAATGAGCAGTTCTTC - TRBV28 TRBD1 TRBJ2-1
CAIGTGQYQPQHF TGTGCCATCGGGACAGGGCAATATCAGCCCCAGCATTTT - TRBV10-3 TRBD1 TRBJ1-5
CASSKGAGSSNTGELFF TGCGCCAGCAGCAAGGGGGCAGGGTCCTCAAACACCGGGGAGCTGTTTTTT - TRBV5-1 TRBD1 TRBJ2-2
CASTIRGRGQETQYF TGTGCCAGCACTATAAGGGGAAGGGGTCAAGAGACCCAGTACTTC - TRBV6-1 - TRBJ2-5
CASSSATNEKLFF TGTGCCAGTAGTTCCGCAACTAATGAAAAACTGTTTTTT - TRBV19 - TRBJ1-4
CAWSVDRGSPLHF TGTGCCTGGAGTGTAGACAGGGGATCACCCCTCCACTTT many TRBV30 TRBD1 TRBJ1-6
CASSSWGLDFNEQFF TGTGCCAGCAGTTCGTGGGGGCTAGACTTCAATGAGCAGTTCTTC many TRBV6-5 - TRBJ2-1
CASSERVIAGELFF TGTGCCAGCAGTGAAAGGGTGATTGCCGGGGAGCTGTTTTTT - TRBV6-1 - TRBJ2-2
CASSPAGAGAYNEQFF TGTGCCAGCAGCCCCGCGGGAGCGGGGGCCTACAATGAGCAGTTCTTC once TRBV4-2 TRBD2 TRBJ2-1
CASSLSGRSDNEQFF TGTGCCAGCAGCCTCAGCGGGAGGTCAGACAATGAGCAGTTCTTC - TRBV7-2 TRBD2 TRBJ2-1
CASSRYEQYF TGTGCCAGTAGTAGATACGAGCAGTACTTC - TRBV19 - TRBJ2-7